This TCR beta chain was documented in a study of beta chain features in type 1 diabetes (dated by TCRdb to 2016 to 2019). For the wider study: Mean age, gender distribution, total cell number and subset yield were not different between patients and healthy donors. A total of just under 110,000,000 sorted cells were examined across all samples, and RNA yield correlated strongly with the number of cells per subset. In the study, recently diagnosed type 1 diabetes patients and matched healthy donors were compared on the TCRB repertoires of their sorted circulating CD4+ T cell subsets. Regulatory and stem cell-like memory subsets were isolated from only 8 patients and about eight healthy donors, whereas naive and central memory subsets came from all 28 donors.

Each donor gave one peripheral blood draw, roughly 0.12 L on average, collected into heparinised tubes. A BD FACSAria II was used to sort naive, central memory, regulatory and stem cell-like memory CD4+ T cells with a panel that included CD45RO, CCR7, CD25, CD127, CD95 and CD27. Purity was above 98% for every sorted population. PBMCs were isolated immediately by Lymphoprep density gradient centrifugation and stained directly without culture. Samples were stained and sorted in pairs, with one healthy donor and one patient per experiment, so that batch effects were minimized. Reading the germline V gene gives CDR1 ENHRY and CDR2 SYGVKD. The CDR3 goes from the cysteine to the phenylalanine over 15 residues. CDR3 DNA is the only sequence kept; it has 45 bases, read in frame from the first base. V lost 0 bases and J lost 0 bases; the stretch between them is 8 bases long. Findings and caveats that apply to the study as a whole: A moderate but significant shortening of TCRB CDR3 length was observed in type 1 diabetes patients in all four CD4+ subsets. Fewer insertions and more nucleotide deletions at VDJ recombination sites were observed in patients with type 1 diabetes, implying thymic rearrangement abnormalities. Because cDNA was sequenced instead of genomic DNA, highly expressing activated cells could be over-represented, though the groups showed no difference in activation or CD3 levels. PCR may preferentially amplify shorter templates, but because patient and control samples were amplified and corrected together, any resulting skew would affect both groups equally. Naive, central memory and regulatory TCRB repertoires appeared to be more similar among patients than among healthy donors. HLA sub-analyses involved small numbers of individuals, so any influence of HLA type on TCRB rearrangement remained unresolved.

The High Capacity cDNA Reverse Transcription Kit was used to reverse transcribe all of the isolated RNA, meaning that expressed TCRB transcripts were what got sequenced. Deep immunoSEQ sequencing was applied to naive, central memory and regulatory T cell samples, giving an average of about 3.8 million total reads per sample. Sorted cells were lysed in RLT buffer, and RNA was extracted using DNase-treated RNeasy Micro or Mini kits according to cell number. Each cell subset was processed separately to prevent cross-contamination, with patient and healthy donor samples processed together. TCRB sequences were amplified from cDNA with the immunoSEQ multiplex PCR, producing 87-bp fragments spanning the CDR3 region. Sequencing of the amplicons was done on the Illumina HiSeq platform. Per the original workflow: Synthetic template baselines were used to correct PCR bias computationally, reads within Hamming distance 2 were collapsed together, and singletons that could not be merged were discarded. Reads were aligned against IMGT so that V, D and J genes, CDR3 length and insertions or deletions at six rearrangement sites could be assigned. Within each subset, clonotype counts were normalized to the number of sorted cells before true diversity and Gini coefficients were calculated with the tcR R package. The overlap coefficient, calculated on TCRB nucleotide sequences, was used to measure repertoire sharing. Out-of-frame TCRB sequences from naive cells were analyzed to stand in for the pre-selection repertoire. The table was pulled from immuneACCESS by TCRdb, which kept in-frame rearrangements only. Such tables lose some clones; where checked, under half of the loss comes from unresolved V genes, and the rest has no known cause. The DNA gave D and trimming, while V, J and clone size come from that table. The sample includes 500,000 to 850,000 clones, with over 13% observed a single time. The ten largest clones add up to 0.035% to 0.045% of the sample.

Worth noting for this clone: This receptor's antigen is unknown. Base qualities are not at hand, and no much larger clone is one base apart.

The sequence was collected from a man between 18 and 35 years old with type 1 diabetes. Material for sequencing was naive CD4+ T cells from blood. The cell subset or site tag for this specimen amounts to: true naive CD4+ T cells. Rearrangement joined TRBV10-3 to TRBJ1-1, with TRBD1 perhaps the D gene, on 6 matching bases. The CDR3 loop reads CAISESGQMNTEAFF. The sequence in DNA is TGTGCCATCAGTGAGTCCGGACAGATGAACACTGAAGCTTTCTTT.